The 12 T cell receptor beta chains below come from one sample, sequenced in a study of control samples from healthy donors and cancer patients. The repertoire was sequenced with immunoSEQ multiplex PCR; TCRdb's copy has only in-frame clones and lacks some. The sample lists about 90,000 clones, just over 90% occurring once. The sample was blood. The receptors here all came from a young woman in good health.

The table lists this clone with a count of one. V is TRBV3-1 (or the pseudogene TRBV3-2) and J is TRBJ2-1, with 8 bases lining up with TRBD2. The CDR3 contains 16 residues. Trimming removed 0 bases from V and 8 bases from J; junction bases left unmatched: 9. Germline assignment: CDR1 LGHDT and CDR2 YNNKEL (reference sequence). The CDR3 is CASSQEGLASSHEQFF. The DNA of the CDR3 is TGTGCCAGCAGCCAAGAAGGACTAGCATCATCCCATGAGCAGTTCTTC.

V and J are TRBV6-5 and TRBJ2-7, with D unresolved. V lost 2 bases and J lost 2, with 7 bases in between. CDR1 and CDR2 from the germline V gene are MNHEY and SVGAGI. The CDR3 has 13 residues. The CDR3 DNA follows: TGTGCCAGCAGTTACGGGCCGACCTACGAGCAGTACTTC. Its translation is CASSYGPTYEQYF.

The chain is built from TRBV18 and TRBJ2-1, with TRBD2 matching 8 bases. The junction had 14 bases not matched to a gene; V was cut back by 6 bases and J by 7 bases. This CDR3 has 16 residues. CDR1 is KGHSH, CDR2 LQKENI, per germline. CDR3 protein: CASSPSHGLAGNEQFF. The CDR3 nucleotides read TGTGCCAGCTCGCCAAGTCACGGTCTAGCGGGTAATGAGCAGTTCTTC. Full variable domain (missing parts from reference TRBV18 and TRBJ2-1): NAGVMQNPRHLVRRRGQEARLRCSPMKGHSHVYWYRQLPEEGLKFMVYLQKENIIDESGMPKERFSAEFPKEGPSILRIQQVVRGDSAAYFCASSPSHGLAGNEQFFGPGTRLTVL.

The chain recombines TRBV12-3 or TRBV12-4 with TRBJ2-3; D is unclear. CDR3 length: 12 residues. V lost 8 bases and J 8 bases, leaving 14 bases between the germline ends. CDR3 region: CASSLLIFTQYF. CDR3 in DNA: TGTGCCAGCTCCCTCCTAATATTTACGCAGTATTTT.

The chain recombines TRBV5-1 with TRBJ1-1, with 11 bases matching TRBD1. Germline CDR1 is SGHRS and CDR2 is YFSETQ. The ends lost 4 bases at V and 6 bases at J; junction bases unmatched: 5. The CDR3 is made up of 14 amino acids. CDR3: CASSLGQGASEAFF. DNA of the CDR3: TGCGCCAGCAGCCTCGGACAGGGGGCCTCTGAAGCTTTCTTT.

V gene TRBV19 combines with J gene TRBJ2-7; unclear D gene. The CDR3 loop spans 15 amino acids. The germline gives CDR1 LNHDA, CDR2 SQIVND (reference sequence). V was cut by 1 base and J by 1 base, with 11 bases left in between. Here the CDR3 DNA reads TGTGCCAGTAGTATAGCCGACGGAGCTTCCTACGAGCAGTACTTC. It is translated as CASSIADGASYEQYF.

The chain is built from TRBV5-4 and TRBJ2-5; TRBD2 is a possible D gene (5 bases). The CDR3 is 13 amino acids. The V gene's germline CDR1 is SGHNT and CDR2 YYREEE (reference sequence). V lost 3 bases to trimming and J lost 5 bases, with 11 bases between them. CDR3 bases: TGTGCCAGCAGCTCTCGGGATGCCGAGACCCAGTACTTC. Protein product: CASSSRDAETQYF.

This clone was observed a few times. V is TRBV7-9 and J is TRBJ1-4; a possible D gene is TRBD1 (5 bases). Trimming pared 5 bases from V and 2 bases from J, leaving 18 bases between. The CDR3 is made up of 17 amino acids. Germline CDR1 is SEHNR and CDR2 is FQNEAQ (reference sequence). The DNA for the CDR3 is TGTGCCAGCAGCCACCCGGATAGGGGTGCGACTAATGAAAAACTGTTTTTT. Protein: CASSHPDRGATNEKLFF.

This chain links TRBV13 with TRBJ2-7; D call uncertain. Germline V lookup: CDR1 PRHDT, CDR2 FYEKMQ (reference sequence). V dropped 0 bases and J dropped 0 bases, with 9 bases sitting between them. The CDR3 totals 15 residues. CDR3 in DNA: TGTGCCAGCAGCTTAGGCGACGACGGCTCCTACGAGCAGTACTTC. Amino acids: CASSLGDDGSYEQYF.

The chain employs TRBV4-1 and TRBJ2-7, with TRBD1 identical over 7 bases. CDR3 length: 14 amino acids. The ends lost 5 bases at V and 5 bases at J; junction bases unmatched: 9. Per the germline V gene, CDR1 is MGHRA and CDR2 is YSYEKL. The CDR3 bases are TGCGCCAGCAGCTCACTGACAGGGACCAACGAGCAGTACTTC. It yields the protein CASSSLTGTNEQYF.

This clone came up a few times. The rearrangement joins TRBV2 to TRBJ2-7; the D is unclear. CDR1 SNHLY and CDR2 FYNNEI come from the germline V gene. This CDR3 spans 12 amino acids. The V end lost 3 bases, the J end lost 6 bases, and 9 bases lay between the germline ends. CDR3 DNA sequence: TGTGCCAGCAGTGAGCGCCTTCTCGAGCAGTACTTC. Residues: CASSERLLEQYF.

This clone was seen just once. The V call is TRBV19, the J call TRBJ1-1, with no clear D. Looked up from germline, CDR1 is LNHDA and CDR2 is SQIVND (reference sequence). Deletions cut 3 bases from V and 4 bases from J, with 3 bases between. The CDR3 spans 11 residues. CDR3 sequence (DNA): TGTGCCAGTAGTATGCGCACTGAAGCTTTCTTT. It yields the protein CASSMRTEAFF.